Listed below are T cell receptor beta chains from one sample, sequenced in a study of response to subunit inactivated influenza vaccine. TCRdb re-called the RT-PCR reads with MiXCR, one entry per CDR3 protein. Here the sample spans about 650,000 distinct CDR3 sequences, roughly 15% being singletons. The sample in question was PBMCs from blood, obtained around 14 days before vaccination. The receptors were gathered from a middle-aged man who received an inactivated influenza vaccine. Each CDR3 is given with its conserved first and last residue. A D gene is named only where the DNA matches it firmly. Clone size, where shown, is once, few, many, or a class for clones that have expanded.

d_call j_call clone_size v_call cdr3_aa cdr3_nt
TRBD1 TRBJ2-3 . TRBV3-1 CASSRYRGNTDTQYF TGTGCCAGCAGCCGGTACAGGGGCAACACAGATACGCAGTATTTT
. TRBJ2-5 . TRBV11-2 CASSFAGVGETQYF TGTGCCAGCAGCTTCGCCGGTGTTGGGGAGACCCAGTACTTC
. TRBJ2-1 few TRBV14 CASSQDRRTQQFF TGTGCCAGCAGCCAAGATAGGAGGACGCAGCAGTTCTTC
TRBD2 TRBJ2-3 few TRBV7-2 CASSLGLAGGGGDTQYF TGTGCCAGCAGCTTAGGCCTAGCGGGGGGAGGGGGAGATACGCAGTATTTT
. TRBJ2-1 few TRBV20-1 CSALGPDGTSYNEQFF TGCAGTGCCCTAGGGCCCGACGGGACCTCCTACAATGAGCAGTTCTTC
. TRBJ1-6 few TRBV14 CASSQETSTSPLHF TGTGCCAGCAGCCAAGAGACCTCAACGTCACCCCTCCACTTT
. TRBJ1-2 few TRBV3-1 CASSPERGLGTF TGTGCCAGCAGCCCCGAGCGAGGGCTGGGGACCTTC
. TRBJ2-1 . TRBV6-1 CASRLVVGGYNEQFF TGTGCCAGCCGCCTTGTAGTAGGTGGCTACAATGAGCAGTTCTTC
. TRBJ1-5 few TRBV4-1 CASSQGPTGFISNQPQHF TGCGCCAGCAGCCAAGGACCCACAGGGTTTATTAGCAATCAGCCCCAGCATTTT
. TRBJ2-1 few TRBV4-2 CASSQDAAGSYNEQFF TGTGCCAGCAGCCAAGATGCTGCAGGCTCCTACAATGAGCAGTTCTTC
TRBD2 TRBJ2-3 . TRBV12-3/TRBV12-4 CASSLSYATSGGDGAQYF TGTGCCAGCAGTTTATCTTACGCGACTAGCGGGGGGGACGGGGCGCAGTATTTT
. TRBJ2-7 few TRBV7-2 CASSLAAGKNVPYEQYF TGTGCCAGCAGCTTAGCGGCGGGCAAAAACGTCCCCTACGAGCAGTACTTC
TRBD2 TRBJ2-3 . TRBV9 CASSIGLVADTQYF TGTGCCAGCAGCATCGGACTAGTCGCAGATACGCAGTATTTT
. TRBJ2-3 many TRBV7-2 CASSKTDTQYF TGTGCCAGCAGCAAGACAGATACGCAGTATTTT
. TRBJ2-2 many TRBV27 CASSLSGVGELFF TGTGCCAGCAGTTTATCGGGGGTCGGGGAGCTGTTTTTT
TRBD2 TRBJ2-1 . TRBV5-1 CASSLKARGTYNEQFF TGCGCCAGCAGCTTGAAAGCGCGGGGGACCTACAATGAGCAGTTCTTC
. TRBJ2-7 many TRBV7-2 CASSWAGSSYEQYF TGTGCCAGCAGCTGGGCAGGGAGCTCCTACGAGCAGTACTTC
. TRBJ2-3 few TRBV28 CASSSPRRTDTQYF TGTGCCAGCAGTTCCCCCAGGCGCACAGATACGCAGTATTTT
TRBD1 TRBJ2-7 few TRBV20-1 CSARDQQGYYEQYF TGCAGTGCTAGAGATCAACAGGGGTACTACGAGCAGTACTTC
. TRBJ1-1 few TRBV21-1 CASSPLIGTESYKMNTEAFF TGTGCCAGCAGCCCCCTCATCGGGACGGAAAGCTACAAGATGAACACTGAAGCTTTCTTT
. TRBJ2-1 few TRBV4-3 CASSQDWGRPSHIFNEQFF TGCGCCAGCAGCCAAGACTGGGGGCGCCCGAGTCACATTTTCAATGAGCAGTTCTTC
TRBD1 TRBJ1-1 . TRBV5-1 CASSLEDRGSAFF TGCGCCAGCAGCTTGGAGGACAGGGGTTCAGCTTTCTTT
TRBD1 TRBJ2-3 . TRBV20-1 CSARTGLSTDTQYF TGCAGTGCTCGGACAGGCCTAAGCACAGATACGCAGTATTTT
. TRBJ2-2 many TRBV10-3 CAIRQSVPGGELFF TGTGCCATCCGCCAGTCGGTCCCCGGCGGGGAGCTGTTTTTT
TRBD2 TRBJ2-5 . TRBV20-1 CSAGRLAGVETQYF TGCAGTGCGGGGAGACTAGCGGGAGTGGAGACCCAGTACTTC
TRBD2 TRBJ2-4 many TRBV29-1 CSVGRGRAANIQYF TGCAGCGTTGGAAGAGGGAGGGCCGCAAACATTCAGTACTTC
. TRBJ2-5 . TRBV2 CASRTAPGQETQYF TGTGCCAGCAGGACAGCGCCTGGCCAAGAGACCCAGTACTTC